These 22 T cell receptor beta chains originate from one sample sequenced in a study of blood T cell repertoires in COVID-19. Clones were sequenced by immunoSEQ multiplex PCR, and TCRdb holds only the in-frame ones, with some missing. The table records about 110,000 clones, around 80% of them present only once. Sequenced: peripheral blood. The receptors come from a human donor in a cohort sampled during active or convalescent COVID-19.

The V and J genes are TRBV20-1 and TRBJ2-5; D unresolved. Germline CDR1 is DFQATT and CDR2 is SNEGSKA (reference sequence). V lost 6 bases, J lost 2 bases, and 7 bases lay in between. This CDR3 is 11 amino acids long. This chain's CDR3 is CSALPQETQYF. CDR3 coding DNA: TGCAGTGCACTACCGCAAGAGACCCAGTACTTC.

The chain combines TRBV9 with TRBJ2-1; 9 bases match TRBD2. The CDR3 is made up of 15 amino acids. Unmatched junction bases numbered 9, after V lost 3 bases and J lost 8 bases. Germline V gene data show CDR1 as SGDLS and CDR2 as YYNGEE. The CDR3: CASSAGTSSGDEQFF. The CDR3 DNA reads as TGTGCCAGCAGCGCCGGGACTAGCAGTGGCGATGAGCAGTTCTTC.

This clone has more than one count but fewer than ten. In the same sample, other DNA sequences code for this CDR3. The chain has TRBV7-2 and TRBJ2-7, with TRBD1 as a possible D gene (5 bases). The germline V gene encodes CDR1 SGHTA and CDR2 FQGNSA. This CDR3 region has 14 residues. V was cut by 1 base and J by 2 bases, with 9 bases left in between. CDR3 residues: CASSLVAGTYEQYF. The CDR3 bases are TGTGCCAGCAGCTTAGTGGCAGGGACCTACGAGCAGTACTTC.

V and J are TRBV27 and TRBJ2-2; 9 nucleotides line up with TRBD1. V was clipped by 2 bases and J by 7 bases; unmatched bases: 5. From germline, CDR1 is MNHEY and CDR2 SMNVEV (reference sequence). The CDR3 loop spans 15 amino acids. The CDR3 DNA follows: TGTGCCAGCAGTTTAATACAGGGGGCGGACGGGGAGCTGTTTTTT. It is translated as CASSLIQGADGELFF.

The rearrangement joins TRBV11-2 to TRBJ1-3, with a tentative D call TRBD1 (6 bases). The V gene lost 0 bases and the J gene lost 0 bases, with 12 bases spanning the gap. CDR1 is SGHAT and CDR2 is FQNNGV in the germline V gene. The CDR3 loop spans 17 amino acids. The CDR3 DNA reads TGTGCCAGCAGCTTAGAGGGGGCACAAAGCTCTGGAAACACCATATATTTT. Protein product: CASSLEGAQSSGNTIYF.

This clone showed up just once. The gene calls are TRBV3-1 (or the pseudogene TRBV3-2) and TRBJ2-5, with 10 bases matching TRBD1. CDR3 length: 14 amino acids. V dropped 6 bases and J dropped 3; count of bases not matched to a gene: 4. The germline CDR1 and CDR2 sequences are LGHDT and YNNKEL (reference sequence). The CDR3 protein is CASRPTGGKETQYF. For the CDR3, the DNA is TGTGCCAGCAGGCCGACAGGGGGCAAAGAGACCCAGTACTTC.

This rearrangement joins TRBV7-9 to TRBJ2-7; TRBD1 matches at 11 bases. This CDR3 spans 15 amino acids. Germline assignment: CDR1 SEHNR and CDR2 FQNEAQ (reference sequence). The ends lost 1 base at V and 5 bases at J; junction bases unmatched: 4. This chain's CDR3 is CASSLVGTGGNEQYF. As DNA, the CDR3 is TGTGCCAGCAGCTTAGTGGGGACAGGGGGAAACGAGCAGTACTTC.

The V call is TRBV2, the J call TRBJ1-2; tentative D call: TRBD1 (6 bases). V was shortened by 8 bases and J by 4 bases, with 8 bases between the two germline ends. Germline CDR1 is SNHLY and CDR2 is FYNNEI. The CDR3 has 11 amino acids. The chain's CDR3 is CASGTFYGYTF. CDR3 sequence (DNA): TGTGCCAGCGGGACATTCTATGGCTACACCTTC.

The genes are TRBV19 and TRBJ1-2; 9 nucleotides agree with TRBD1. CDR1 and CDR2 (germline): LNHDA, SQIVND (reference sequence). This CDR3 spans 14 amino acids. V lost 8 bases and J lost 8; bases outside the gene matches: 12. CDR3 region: CASRPTQGAGGYTF. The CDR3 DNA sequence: TGTGCCAGTCGCCCCACACAGGGGGCCGGCGGCTACACCTTC.

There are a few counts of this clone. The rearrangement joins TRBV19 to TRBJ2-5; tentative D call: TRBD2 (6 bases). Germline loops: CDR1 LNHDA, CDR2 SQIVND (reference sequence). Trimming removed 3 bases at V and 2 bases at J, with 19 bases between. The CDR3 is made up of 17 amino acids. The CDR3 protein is CASSIGLGAGLQETQYF. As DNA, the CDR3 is TGTGCCAGTAGTATCGGTCTCGGGGCAGGACTACAAGAGACCCAGTACTTC.

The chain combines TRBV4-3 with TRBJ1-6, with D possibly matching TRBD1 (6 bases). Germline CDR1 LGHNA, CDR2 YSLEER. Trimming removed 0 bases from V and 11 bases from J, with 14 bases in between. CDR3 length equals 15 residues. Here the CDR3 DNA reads TGCGCCAGCAGCCAAGAGGCGGGGGGGCGAACACCCCTCCACTTT. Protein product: CASSQEAGGRTPLHF.

The CDR3 DNA is TGCGCCAGCAGCCAAGTCGGCTCTGGAAACACCATATATTTT. Translating it yields CASSQVGSGNTIYF. The chain joins TRBV4-3 to TRBJ1-3, with unresolved D. Looked up from germline, CDR1 is LGHNA and CDR2 is YSLEER. Trimming took 1 base from V and 0 from J, leaving 4 bases between them. The CDR3 has 14 residues.

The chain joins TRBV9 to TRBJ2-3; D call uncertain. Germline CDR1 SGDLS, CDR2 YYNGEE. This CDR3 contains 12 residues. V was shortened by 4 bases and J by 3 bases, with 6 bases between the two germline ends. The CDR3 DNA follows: TGTGCCAGCAGCTCACGGACAGATACGCAGTATTTT. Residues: CASSSRTDTQYF.

CDR3 in DNA: TGCGCCAGCAGTCAAGGGGCCGACAGGTACTTC. Translation gives CASSQGADRYF. The genes are TRBV10-2 and TRBJ2-7, with D tentatively TRBD1 (5 bases). The CDR3 contains 11 residues. CDR1 WSHSY and CDR2 SAAADI come from the germline V gene. Trimming shortened V by 5 bases and J by 12 bases, and 14 bases separated the two germline ends.

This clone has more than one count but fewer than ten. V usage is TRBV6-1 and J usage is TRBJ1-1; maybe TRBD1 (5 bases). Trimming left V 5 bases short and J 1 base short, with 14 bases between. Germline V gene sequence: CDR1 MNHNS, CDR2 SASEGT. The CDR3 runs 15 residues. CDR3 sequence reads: CASSPRAGRNTEAFF. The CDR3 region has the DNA TGTGCCAGCAGTCCCAGGGCAGGGCGGAACACTGAAGCTTTCTTT.

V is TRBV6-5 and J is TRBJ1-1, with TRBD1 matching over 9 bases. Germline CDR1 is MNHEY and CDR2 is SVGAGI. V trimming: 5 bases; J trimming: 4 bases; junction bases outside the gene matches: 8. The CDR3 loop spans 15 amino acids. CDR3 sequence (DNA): TGTGCCAGCAGTAGAAACAGGGGGCTGGTCACTGAAGCTTTCTTT. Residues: CASSRNRGLVTEAFF.

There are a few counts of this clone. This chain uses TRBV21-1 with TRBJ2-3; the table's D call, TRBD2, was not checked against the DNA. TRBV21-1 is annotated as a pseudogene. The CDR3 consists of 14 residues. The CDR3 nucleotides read TGTGCCAGCAGCAACCGGGACTTGGGGGATACGCAGTATTTT. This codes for CASSNRDLGDTQYF.

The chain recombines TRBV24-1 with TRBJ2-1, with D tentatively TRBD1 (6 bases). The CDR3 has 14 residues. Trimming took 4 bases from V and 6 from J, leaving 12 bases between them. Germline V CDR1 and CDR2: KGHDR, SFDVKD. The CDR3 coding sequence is TGTGCCACCAGTGACTCAGGACAGAGCAATGAGCAGTTCTTC. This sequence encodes CATSDSGQSNEQFF.

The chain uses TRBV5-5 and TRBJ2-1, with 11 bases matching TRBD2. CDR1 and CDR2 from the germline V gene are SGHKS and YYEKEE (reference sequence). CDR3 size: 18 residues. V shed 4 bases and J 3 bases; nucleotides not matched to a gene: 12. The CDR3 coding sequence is TGTGCCAGCAGCGGAACCGGGACTAGCGGACCTTACTACAATGAGCAGTTCTTC. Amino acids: CASSGTGTSGPYYNEQFF.

The CDR3 coding sequence is TGCGCCAGCAGCCAAGGAAGCGGACCCTTCAGTGAGCAGTTCTTC. This encodes CASSQGSGPFSEQFF. The J gene is TRBJ2-1, the V gene TRBV4-3, with D tentatively TRBD2 (5 bases). Trimming took off 1 base at V and 9 bases at J, with 16 bases between the two ends. Germline-derived CDR1 and CDR2 are LGHNA and YSLEER. The CDR3 spans 15 residues.

The CDR3 spells CASSQDFRITDTQYF. The DNA for the CDR3 is TGTGCCAGCAGCCAAGATTTCAGGATAACAGATACGCAGTATTTT. V gene TRBV3-1 (or the pseudogene TRBV3-2) combines with J gene TRBJ2-3; D gene ambiguous. The germline V and J ends were trimmed by 0 bases and 3 bases, with 10 bases remaining between them. CDR3 length equals 15 residues. Germline values: CDR1 LGHDT, CDR2 YNNKEL (reference sequence).

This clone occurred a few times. The CDR3 DNA reads as TGTGCCAGCAGCTTCCCGGGTGGGGAGCAGTACTTC. The encoded protein is CASSFPGGEQYF. V usage is TRBV7-3 and J usage is TRBJ2-7; D not resolved. The CDR3 spans 12 residues. V lost 3 bases and J 7 bases, leaving 10 bases between the germline ends. Germline CDR1 and CDR2: SGHTA and FQGTGA.